The clone carrying this T cell receptor (beta chain) was found many times. The antigen is unknown. This sample was taken from a study of breast tumors, draining lymph nodes, adjacent tissues. Study-wide results and limits: Tumors had less TCR diversity than lymph nodes, more than nontumor tissue.

One entry per CDR3 protein, called by TCRdb with MiXCR from the multiplex PCR reads. The table shows 83,000 or so distinct CDR3 sequences, with roughly 19% occurring only once. The lymph nodes were axillary draining lymph nodes from breast cancer patients. V lost 5 bases and J lost 4, with 18 bases in between. CDR3 size: 16 residues. Germline V gives CDR1 SEHNR, CDR2 FQNEAQ (reference sequence). This receptor was taken from a female donor with breast cancer. Some clones in this sample may be carry-over from other donors' samples. The genes are TRBV7-9 and TRBJ2-1; D perhaps matches TRBD2 (6 bases). Specimen: axillary lymph node tissue. CDR3 nucleotide sequence: TGTGCCAGCAGCCCCCCCGGGAGCGACCGATACAATGAGCAGTTCTTC. Encoded protein: CASSPPGSDRYNEQFF. The whole variable domain, remainder taken from reference TRBV7-9 and TRBJ2-1, is DTGVSQNPRHKITKRGQNVTFRCDPISEHNRLYWYRQTLGQGPEFLTYFQNEAQLEKSRLLSDRFSAERPKGSFSTLEIQRTEQGDSAMYLCASSPPGSDRYNEQFFGPGTRLTVL.